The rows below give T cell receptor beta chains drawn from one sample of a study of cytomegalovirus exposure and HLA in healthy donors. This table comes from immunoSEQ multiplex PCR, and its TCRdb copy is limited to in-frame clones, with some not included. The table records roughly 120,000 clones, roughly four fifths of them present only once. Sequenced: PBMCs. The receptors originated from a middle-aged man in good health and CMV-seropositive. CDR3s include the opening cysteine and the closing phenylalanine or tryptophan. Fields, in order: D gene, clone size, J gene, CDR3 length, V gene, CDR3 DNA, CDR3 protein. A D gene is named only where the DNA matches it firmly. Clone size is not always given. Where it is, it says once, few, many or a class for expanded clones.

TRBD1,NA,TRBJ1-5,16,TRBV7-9,TGTGCCAGCAGCGCGGACAGGGCCCTTGGGAATCAGCCCCAGCATTTT,CASSADRALGNQPQHF
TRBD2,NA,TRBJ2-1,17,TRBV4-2,TGTGCCAGCAGCCAGGGTAGCGGGAGGGTCTCCTACAATGAGCAGTTCTTC,CASSQGSGRVSYNEQFF
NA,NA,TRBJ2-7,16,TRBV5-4,TGTGCCAGCAGCTTGGATCGGGGGTCCCTCTCCTACGAGCAGTACTTC,CASSLDRGSLSYEQYF
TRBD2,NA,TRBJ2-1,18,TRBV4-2,TGTGCCAGCAGCCAAGGGGGCCGCGGGAGGGGTGCCTACAATGAGCAGTTCTTC,CASSQGGRGRGAYNEQFF
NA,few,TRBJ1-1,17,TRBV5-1,TGCGCCAGCAGCTTGGCCTCCCCCACGGGGGTTGGCACTGAAGCTTTCTTT,CASSLASPTGVGTEAFF
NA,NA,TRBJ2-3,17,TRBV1,TGCACCAGCAGCCGGAAGACTAGCGGGGGGGGCACAGATACGCAGTATTTT,CTSSRKTSGGGTDTQYF
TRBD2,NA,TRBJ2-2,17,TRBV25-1,TGTGCCAGCAGTCACTCGCCGGGACTAATGAACACCGGGGAGCTGTTTTTT,CASSHSPGLMNTGELFF
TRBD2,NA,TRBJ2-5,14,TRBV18,TGTGCCAGCTCAGGACTAGCGGGAGGAGAGACCCAGTACTTC,CASSGLAGGETQYF
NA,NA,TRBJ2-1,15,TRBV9,TGTGCCAGCAGCCCCGCAGGGGTCCCCTACAATGAGCAGTTCTTC,CASSPAGVPYNEQFF
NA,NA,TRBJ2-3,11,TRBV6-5,TGTGCCAGCACCGGCACAGATACGCAGTATTTT,CASTGTDTQYF
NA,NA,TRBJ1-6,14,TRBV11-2,TGTGCCAGCAGCTTAGAATACAGTTATTCACCCCTCCACTTT,CASSLEYSYSPLHF
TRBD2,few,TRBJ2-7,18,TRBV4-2,TGTGCCAGCAGCCAGACCGGGACTAGCGGGACCCTAACCTACGAGCAGTACTTC,CASSQTGTSGTLTYEQYF
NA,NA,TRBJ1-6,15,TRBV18,TGTGCCAGCTCAGCCCGGGACACCTCTAATTCACCCCTCCACTTT,CASSARDTSNSPLHF
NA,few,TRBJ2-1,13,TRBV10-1,TGCGCCAGCAGTGAGTCGCGCTACAATGAGCAGTTCTTC,CASSESRYNEQFF
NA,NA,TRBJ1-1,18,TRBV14,TGTGCCAGCAGCCAAGGGCCGGGCAGGGGTTGGGGCAACACTGAAGCTTTCTTT,CASSQGPGRGWGNTEAFF
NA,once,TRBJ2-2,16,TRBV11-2,TGTGCCAGCAGCCCCCTTTGGGGGGTCCACACCGGGGAGCTGTTTTTT,CASSPLWGVHTGELFF
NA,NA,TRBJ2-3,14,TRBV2,TGTGCCAGCAATGGGGAGAGATTGGCAGATACGCAGTATTTT,CASNGERLADTQYF